The entry below gives a single TCR beta chain sequence along with its context. Only a few counts were recorded for this clone. Its cognate antigen has yet to be identified. There are no base qualities to consult, and no much larger clone falls within one base. The sample's time point label is to be understood as: blood sample drawn before combined kidney and bone marrow transplant. Unstimulated Tregs (CD4+CD25+CD127-), CD4+ non-Tregs (CD4+CD25-), CD4 and CD8 cells were FACS-sorted from thawed PBMCs. Before Treg sorting, thawed PBMCs were rested overnight at 37°C with 200 IU/ml IL-2. Patients were 4 combined kidney and bone marrow transplant recipients from the ITN036ST trial, and only these trial subjects had samples available. Healthy control blood was processed to PBMCs with a Ficoll density gradient and then cryopreserved, whereas patient PBMCs were collected both before and after transplant. The V end gives up 4 bases and the J end 4 bases, leaving 8 bases in the junction not matched to a gene. In the germline V gene (reference sequence), CDR1 corresponds to SGHKS and CDR2 to YYEKEE. The CDR3, from cysteine to phenylalanine, totals 15 residues. The CDR3 DNA has 45 bases and is translated from base 1.

The data derive from a study of Tregs in tolerant kidney transplant recipients (dated by TCRdb to between 2018 and 2021). The study in broad terms: The transplants used related donors along with nonmyeloablative bone marrow transplantation, and in the human trials mixed chimerism was transient. Before combined kidney and bone marrow transplantation, this study identified donor-specific regulatory T cells using TCRbeta sequencing and then followed those same cells after transplant. Summary of the overall study and its limitations: Biological reproducibility was not directly assessed, although technical replication error appeared to be minimal. In tolerant patients, donor-specific Tregs expanded more than Tregs overall, which suggests antigen-driven rather than nonspecific expansion. For some patients the PCR primers changed over time, which made it impossible to compare the samples from those patients at the nucleotide level. Expanding Tregs with activated donor B cells appeared to identify the most biologically relevant and donor-specific TCRbeta repertoire. Because the study included only a small number of patients, the results must be confirmed in larger populations and under other immunosuppression protocols.

For TCRbeta CDR3 sequencing, genomic DNA was extracted from sorted cells using the QIAGEN DNeasy Blood and Tissue Kit. High-throughput TCRbeta CDR3 sequencing was carried out commercially through immunoSEQ, with PCR amplification with bias correction and internal controls included. The published analysis was carried out like this. Unique productive TCRbeta sequences were defined by CDR3 nucleotide sequence when primers matched and otherwise by CDR3 amino acid sequence together with Vbeta and Jbeta genes. To correct sorting error, sequences shared between sorted populations at a frequency ratio of 2:1 or less were removed; the rest were assigned to the higher population. Donor-reactive sequences were defined as at least 5-fold expanded in CFSE-low cells versus unstimulated cells, with frequency of at least 0.01% in CFSE-low cells. Repertoire divergence was quantified by Jensen-Shannon divergence calculated from the top 100 TCRbeta sequences ranked by frequency. For samples with multiple sequencing runs, sorting error was corrected separately for each run before the runs were pooled. Not all clones reach the TCRdb copy of this immuneACCESS table, which keeps in-frame sequences only. Checked studies attribute under half of the gap to unresolved V genes and leave the rest unexplained. That table is the source of V, J and clone size, and D and trimming were worked out from the DNA. This sample holds fewer than 100,000 clones; approximately 90% were observed only once. Approximately 0.3% of the sample lies in the top ten.

The V gene is TRBV5-5 and the J gene is TRBJ1-2; TRBD1 lines up with 9 middle nucleotides. This specimen consisted of Tregs from blood, obtained before the transplant. This TCR was recovered from a human donor who received a combined kidney and bone marrow transplant. Read as DNA, the sequence is TGTGCCAGCAGCCGGACAGGGGAACTTGGCTATGGCTACACCTTC. The encoded protein is CASSRTGELGYGYTF.